Described below is a single T cell receptor (beta chain) sequence and its context. No antigen is known for it. No base qualities exist here, and no much larger clone lies one base off it. The sample is drawn from a study of blood T cell repertoires in COVID-19 (dated by TCRdb to 2020 to 2022). A note on the overall study: The collaborator samples originated in the United States, Italy and Spain and spanned the acute and convalescent phases of COVID-19. The dataset comprised deeply sampled blood TCRbeta repertoires from subjects exposed to, actively infected with, or recovered from COVID-19. A freely available public database, intended as a resource for researchers studying the immune response to SARS-CoV-2, is where the repertoires were released. The samples were drawn from two sources: the first 160 participants of the ongoing ImmuneRACE study, and 950 to 1,500 subjects contributed by 6 global collaborators. The material from the prospective study consisted of cDNA or gDNA derived from T cells, B-cell-depleted T cells, or PBMCs. Sample metadata almost always included a de-identified subject ID, COVID-19 status, age in years and sex. Where available, HLA class I and class II types were taken from metadata supplied by the sample provider and were not determined by assay-based typing.

Collaborating institutions collected whole blood in K2EDTA tubes following their own protocols. For TCRbeta analysis, collaborators shipped samples as frozen whole blood, isolated PBMCs, or DNA extracted from either of those sample types. TCRbeta CDR3 regions were amplified from genomic DNA using the immunoSEQ Assay, a bias-controlled multiplex PCR. As for the original processing: The number of nucleated cells in each sample was estimated from the amplification of reference gene primers within the assay. Sequence reads were collapsed and filtered to measure the absolute abundance of every unique TCRbeta CDR3 rearrangement. For each sample, productive Simpson clonality was calculated as the square root of Simpson's diversity index across productive rearrangements. As stored in TCRdb, this immuneACCESS dataset retains in-frame rearrangements with V and J assigned. A fraction of the clones does not appear; measured against another copy, unresolved V genes explain less than half of the discrepancy, and the remainder lacks a known reason. Clonal size and the V and J genes are those of that table, whereas D and trimming came from the DNA. The sample profile shows 200,000 to 300,000 clones; 86% of them were found once. Clones ranked in the top ten supply over 1.5% of the sample.

General study outcomes and caveats: The amount of clinical and demographic metadata varied by source and participant and was provided uncurated.

V trim: 0 bases; J trim: 2 bases; unmatched bases: 1. CDR3 length: 14 amino acids, cysteine to phenylalanine. Only CDR3 DNA is held: 42 bases, read in frame from base 1. The germline V gene (reference sequence) specifies GTSNPN as CDR1 and SVGIG as CDR2. The sequenced material came from peripheral blood. This chain is built from TRBV30 and TRBJ2-7, and 10 junctional nucleotides match TRBD1. This clonotype originated in a man aged 25 to 40 with active or convalescent COVID-19. The nucleotide sequence reads TGTGCCTGGAGTGTGGGACAGGGGACCTACGAGCAGTACTTC. This is translated as CAWSVGQGTYEQYF.